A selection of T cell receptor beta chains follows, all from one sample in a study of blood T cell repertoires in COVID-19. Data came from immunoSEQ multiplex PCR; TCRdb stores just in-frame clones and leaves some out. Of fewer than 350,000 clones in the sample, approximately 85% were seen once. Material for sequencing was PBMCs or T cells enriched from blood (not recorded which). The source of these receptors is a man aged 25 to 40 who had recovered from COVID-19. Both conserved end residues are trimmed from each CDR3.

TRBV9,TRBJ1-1,ASTKGVGLENTEAF
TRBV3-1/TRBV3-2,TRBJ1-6,ASSQGQGNSPLH
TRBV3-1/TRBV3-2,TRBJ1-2,ASSQVRGLEGYT
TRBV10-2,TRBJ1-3,ASRNQGSSGNTIY
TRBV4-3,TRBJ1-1,ASSQAEGLGTEAF
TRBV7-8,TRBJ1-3,ASSEIDRPHIGNTIY
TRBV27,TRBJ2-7,ASSRGFNGYEQY
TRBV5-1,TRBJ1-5,ASSLDSQRGTQH
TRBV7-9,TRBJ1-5,ASSSERWYNQPQH
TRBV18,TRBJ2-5,ASSPMTLGTQY
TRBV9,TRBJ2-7,ASSVGSSYEQY
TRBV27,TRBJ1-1,ATAVRVNTEAF
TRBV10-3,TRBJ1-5,AISEGQGASVVQPQH
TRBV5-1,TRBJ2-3,ASRTGTRNIFTDTQY
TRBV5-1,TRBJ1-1,ASSRGDANTEAF
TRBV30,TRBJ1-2,AWSVKTDNYGYT